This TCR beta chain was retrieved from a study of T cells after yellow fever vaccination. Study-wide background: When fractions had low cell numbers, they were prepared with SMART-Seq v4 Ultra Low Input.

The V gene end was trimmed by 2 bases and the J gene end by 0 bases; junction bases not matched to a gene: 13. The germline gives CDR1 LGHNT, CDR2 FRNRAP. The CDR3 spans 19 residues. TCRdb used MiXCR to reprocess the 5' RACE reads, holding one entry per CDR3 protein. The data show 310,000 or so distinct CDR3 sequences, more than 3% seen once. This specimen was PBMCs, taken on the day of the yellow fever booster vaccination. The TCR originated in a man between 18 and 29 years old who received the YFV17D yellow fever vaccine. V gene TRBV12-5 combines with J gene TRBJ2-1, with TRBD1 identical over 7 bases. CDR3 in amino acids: CASGLKFLGTDNSYNEQFF. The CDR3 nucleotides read TGTGCTAGTGGTTTGAAATTCCTCGGGACAGACAACTCCTACAATGAGCAGTTCTTC.